The sequence of this T cell receptor beta chain was determined in a study of PD-1 blockade in classical Hodgkin lymphoma. Regarding the study as a whole: What drove the repertoire differences, possibly disease activity or prior therapy, has not been defined. Complete responders entered with baseline diversity on par with newly diagnosed patients, the results showed. By cycle point C4D1, TCR diversity had risen significantly in CD4+ cells (but not CD8+ cells). Anyone who began nivolumab under 1 year after ASCT was excluded.

Trimming left V 3 bases short and J 7 bases short, with 10 bases between. The CDR3 sequence is 13 residues long. CDR1 and CDR2 from the germline V gene are SGHKS and YYEKEE (reference sequence). Clones were read by immunoSEQ multiplex PCR, and TCRdb kept only the in-frame ones, dropping some. The table includes 5,500 to 9,000 clones, over 70% detected once. Every single patient, without exception, relapsed after autologous stem cell transplantation, and brentuximab vedotin exposure varied. With regard to this clone: What it binds is not known.

The chain has TRBV5-5 and TRBJ1-4; D remains unclear. This TCR was sampled from a human donor with classical Hodgkin lymphoma. The sample was peripheral blood mononuclear cells (PBMCs), taken before the second cycle of nivolumab. CDR3: CASSSGPSEKLFF. The CDR3 DNA follows: TGTGCCAGCAGCTCCGGGCCCTCTGAAAAACTGTTTTTT.